This paragraph covers one TCR beta chain sequence. What it binds is unknown. This specimen comes from a study of T cell repertoires in cytomegalovirus infection. Study as a whole: Through public TCR beta signatures, both CMV infection and matching HLA type were indicated.

General study results and limits: The ex vivo response showed dominance by HLA-C-restricted CMV-specific TCR beta clonotypes. Summed public TCR beta family frequency identified CMV carriers bearing the relevant HLA.

CDR1 and CDR2 (germline): MNHEY, SVGAGI. With 0 bases removed from V and 9 bases from J, the gap between germline ends came to 18 bases. The CDR3 contains 17 residues. TCRdb re-called the reads with MiXCR, one entry per CDR3 protein. The sample records fewer than 550,000 distinct CDR3 sequences, less than 30% being singletons. The chain links TRBV6-5 to TRBJ1-6, with D maybe TRBD1 (5 bases). This receptor was taken from a human donor in good health (CMV status not recorded). Some clones in this sample may be carry-over from other donors' samples. The material sequenced was PBMCs. The CDR3 DNA follows: TGTGCCAGCAGTTACTCGGCCAGCGGGACGAGGAGTTCACCCCTCCACTTT. It translates to CASSYSASGTRSSPLHF.